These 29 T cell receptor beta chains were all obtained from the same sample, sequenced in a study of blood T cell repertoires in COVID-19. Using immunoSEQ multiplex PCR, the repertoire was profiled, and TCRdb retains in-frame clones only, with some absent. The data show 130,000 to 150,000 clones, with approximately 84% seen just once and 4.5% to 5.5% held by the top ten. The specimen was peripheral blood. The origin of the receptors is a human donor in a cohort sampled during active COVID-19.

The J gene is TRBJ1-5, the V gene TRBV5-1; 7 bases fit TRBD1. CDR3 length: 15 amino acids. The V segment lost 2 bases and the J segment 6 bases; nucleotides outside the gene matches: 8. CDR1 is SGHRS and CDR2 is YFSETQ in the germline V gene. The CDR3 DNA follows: TGCGCCAGCAGCTTAACCACAGGGGAAGGTCAGCCCCAGCATTTT. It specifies CASSLTTGEGQPQHF.

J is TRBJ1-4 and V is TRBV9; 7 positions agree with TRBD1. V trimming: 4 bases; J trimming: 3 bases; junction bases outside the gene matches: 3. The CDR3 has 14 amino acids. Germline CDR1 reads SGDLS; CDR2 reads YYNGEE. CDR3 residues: CASSRGPPNEKLFF. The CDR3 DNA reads TGTGCCAGCAGCAGGGGGCCTCCTAATGAAAAACTGTTTTTT.

CDR3 DNA sequence: TGTGCCAGCAGCTTGATGACAGGGCAGGAGGCACAAGAGACCCAGTACTTC. This codes for CASSLMTGQEAQETQYF. This chain connects TRBV5-6 to TRBJ2-5; 7 bases agree with TRBD1. Germline V CDR1 and CDR2: SGHDT, YYEEEE. This CDR3 region has 17 residues. V was pared by 1 base and J by 2 bases, with 11 bases of the junction left unmatched.

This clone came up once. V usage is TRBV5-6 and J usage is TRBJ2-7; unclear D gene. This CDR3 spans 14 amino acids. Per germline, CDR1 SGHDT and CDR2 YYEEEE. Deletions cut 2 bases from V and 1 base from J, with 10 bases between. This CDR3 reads CASSLSFESYEQYF. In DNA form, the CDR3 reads TGTGCCAGCAGCTTATCTTTCGAGTCCTACGAGCAGTACTTC.

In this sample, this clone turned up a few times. CDR3 sequence reads: CASSQQGTGNTIYF. The CDR3 nucleotides are TGTGCCAGCAGTCAACAGGGAACTGGAAACACCATATATTTT. The rearrangement joins TRBV9 to TRBJ1-3; D perhaps matches TRBD1 (6 bases). The V and J ends lost 5 bases and 2 bases respectively, with 11 bases between them. The CDR3 sequence is 14 residues long. Germline V CDR1 and CDR2: SGDLS, YYNGEE.

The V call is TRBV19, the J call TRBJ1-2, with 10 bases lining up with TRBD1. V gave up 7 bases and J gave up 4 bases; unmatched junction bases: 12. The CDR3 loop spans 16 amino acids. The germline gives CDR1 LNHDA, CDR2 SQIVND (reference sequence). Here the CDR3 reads CASTPGGQGVSYGYTF. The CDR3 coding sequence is TGTGCCAGTACCCCAGGCGGACAGGGGGTCTCCTATGGCTACACCTTC.

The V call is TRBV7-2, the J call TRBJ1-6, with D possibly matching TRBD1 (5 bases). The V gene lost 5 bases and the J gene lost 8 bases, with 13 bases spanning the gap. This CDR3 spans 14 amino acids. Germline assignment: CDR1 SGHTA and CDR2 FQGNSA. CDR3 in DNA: TGTGCCAGCAGCGAGGAACCGGGGGATTCACCCCTCCACTTT. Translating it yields CASSEEPGDSPLHF.

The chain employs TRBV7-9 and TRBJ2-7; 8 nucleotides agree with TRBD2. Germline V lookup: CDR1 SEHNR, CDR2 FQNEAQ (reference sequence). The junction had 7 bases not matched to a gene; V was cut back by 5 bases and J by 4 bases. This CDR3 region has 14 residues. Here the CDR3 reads CASSTGGAGYEQYV. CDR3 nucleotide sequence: TGTGCCAGCAGCACCGGGGGGGCGGGGTACGAGCAGTACGTC.

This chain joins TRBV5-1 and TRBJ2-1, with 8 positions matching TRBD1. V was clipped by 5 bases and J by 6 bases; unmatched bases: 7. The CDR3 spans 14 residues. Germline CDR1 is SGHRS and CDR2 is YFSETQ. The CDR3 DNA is TGCGCCAGCAGGACAAGGACAGGGAGCAATGAGCAGTTCTTC. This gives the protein CASRTRTGSNEQFF.

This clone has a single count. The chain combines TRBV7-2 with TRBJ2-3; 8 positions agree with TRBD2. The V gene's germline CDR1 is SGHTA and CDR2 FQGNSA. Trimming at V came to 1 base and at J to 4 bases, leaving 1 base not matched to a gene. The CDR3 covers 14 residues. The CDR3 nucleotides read TGTGCCAGCAGCTTAGTCGGGGGGGCAGATACGCAGTATTTT. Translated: CASSLVGGADTQYF.

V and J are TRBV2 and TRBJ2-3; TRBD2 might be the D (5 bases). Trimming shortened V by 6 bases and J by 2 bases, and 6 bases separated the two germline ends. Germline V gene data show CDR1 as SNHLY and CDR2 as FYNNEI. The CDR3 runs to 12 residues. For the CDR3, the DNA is TGTGCCAGCAGCGGGGACACAGATACGCAGTATTTT. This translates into CASSGDTDTQYF. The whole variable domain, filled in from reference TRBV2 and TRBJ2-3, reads EPEVTQTPSHQVTQMGQEVILRCVPISNHLYFYWYRQILGQKVEFLVSFYNNEISEKSEIFDDQFSVERPDGSNFTLKIRSTKLEDSAMYFCASSGDTDTQYFGPGTRLTVL.

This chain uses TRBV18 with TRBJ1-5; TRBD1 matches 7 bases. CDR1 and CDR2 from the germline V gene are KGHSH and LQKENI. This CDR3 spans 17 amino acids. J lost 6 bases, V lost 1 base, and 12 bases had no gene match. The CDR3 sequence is CASSPQKQGVDGQPQHF. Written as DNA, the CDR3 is TGTGCCAGCTCACCACAAAAGCAGGGGGTGGATGGTCAGCCCCAGCATTTT.

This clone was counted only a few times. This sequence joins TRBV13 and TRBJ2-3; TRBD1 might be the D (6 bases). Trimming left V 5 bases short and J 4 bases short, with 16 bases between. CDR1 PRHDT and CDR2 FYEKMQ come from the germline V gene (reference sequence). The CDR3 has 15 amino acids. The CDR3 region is CASSDTYTGPDTQYF. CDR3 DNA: TGTGCCAGCAGCGACACCTATACAGGGCCAGATACGCAGTATTTT.

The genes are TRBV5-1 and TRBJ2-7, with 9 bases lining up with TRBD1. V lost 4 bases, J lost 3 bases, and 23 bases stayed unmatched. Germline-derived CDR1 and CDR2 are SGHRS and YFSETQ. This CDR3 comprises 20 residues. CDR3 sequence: CASSLPRTLDRGGSGYEQYF. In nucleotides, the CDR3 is TGCGCCAGCAGCCTCCCCCGAACTCTGGACAGGGGCGGTTCGGGCTACGAGCAGTACTTC.

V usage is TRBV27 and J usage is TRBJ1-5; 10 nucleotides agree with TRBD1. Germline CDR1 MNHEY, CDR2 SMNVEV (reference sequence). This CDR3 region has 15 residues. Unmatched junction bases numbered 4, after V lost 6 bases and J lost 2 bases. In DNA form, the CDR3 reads TGTGCCAGCAGCCTAGGGACAGGGGGCAATCAGCCCCAGCATTTT. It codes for CASSLGTGGNQPQHF.

This CDR3 is CASSLVLGGEQFF. CDR3 nucleotides: TGTGCCAGCAGCCTTGTCCTCGGGGGTGAGCAGTTCTTC. The genes are TRBV3-1 (or the pseudogene TRBV3-2) and TRBJ2-1; D is perhaps TRBD2 (6 bases). The ends were cut back, 4 bases at V and 9 bases at J, with 13 bases in the middle. Germline CDR1 LGHDT, CDR2 YNNKEL (reference sequence). The CDR3 totals 13 residues.

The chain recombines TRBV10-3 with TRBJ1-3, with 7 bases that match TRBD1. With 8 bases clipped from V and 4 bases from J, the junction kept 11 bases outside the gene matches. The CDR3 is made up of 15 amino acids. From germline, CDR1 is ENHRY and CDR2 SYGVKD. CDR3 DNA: TGTGCCATCGCCTCCAGGACAGGCTCGGGAAACACCATATATTTT. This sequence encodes CAIASRTGSGNTIYF.

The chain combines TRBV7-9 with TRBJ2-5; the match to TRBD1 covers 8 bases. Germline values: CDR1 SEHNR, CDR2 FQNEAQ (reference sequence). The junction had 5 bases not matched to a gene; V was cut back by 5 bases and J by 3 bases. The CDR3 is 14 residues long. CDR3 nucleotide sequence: TGTGCCAGCAGCACCGGACAGGGAAAAGAGACCCAGTACTTC. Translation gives CASSTGQGKETQYF.

CDR3 loop: CASSYDTAGNEQFF. The CDR3 DNA reads TGTGCCAGCAGTTACGATACAGCGGGGAATGAGCAGTTCTTC. The chain joins TRBV6-2 or TRBV6-3 to TRBJ2-1, with 7 nucleotides matching TRBD2. After removal of 2 bases from V and 7 bases from J, the junction contained 5 bases not matched to a gene. The CDR3 is 14 amino acids. Germline V gene lookup returns CDR1 MNHEY and CDR2 SVGEGT.

CDR3 sequence: CASSALLAGGGNEQFF. The CDR3 DNA is TGTGCCAGCAGTGCCCTCCTAGCGGGAGGGGGCAATGAGCAGTTCTTC. V gene TRBV27 combines with J gene TRBJ2-1; 12 nucleotides align to TRBD2. With 5 bases clipped from V and 6 bases from J, the junction kept 8 bases outside the gene matches. The CDR3 runs to 16 residues. Germline V gene lookup returns CDR1 MNHEY and CDR2 SMNVEV (reference sequence).

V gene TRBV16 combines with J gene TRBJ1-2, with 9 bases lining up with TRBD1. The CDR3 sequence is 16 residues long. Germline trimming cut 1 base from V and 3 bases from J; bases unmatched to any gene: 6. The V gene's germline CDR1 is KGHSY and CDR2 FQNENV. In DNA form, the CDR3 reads TGTGCCAGCAGCCAATTAAAGACAGGGGGTGACTATGGCTACACCTTC. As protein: CASSQLKTGGDYGYTF.

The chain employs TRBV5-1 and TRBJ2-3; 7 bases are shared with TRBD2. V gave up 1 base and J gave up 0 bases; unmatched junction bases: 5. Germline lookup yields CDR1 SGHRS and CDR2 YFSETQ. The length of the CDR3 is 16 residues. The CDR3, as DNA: TGCGCCAGCAGCTTGTCGGGGGGAATGAGCACAGATACGCAGTATTTT. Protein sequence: CASSLSGGMSTDTQYF.

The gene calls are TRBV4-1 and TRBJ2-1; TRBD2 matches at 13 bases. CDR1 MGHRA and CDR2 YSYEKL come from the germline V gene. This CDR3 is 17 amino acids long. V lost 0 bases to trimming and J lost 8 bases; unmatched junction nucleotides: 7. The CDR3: CASSQEVGLAGVDEQFF. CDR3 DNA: TGCGCCAGCAGCCAAGAAGTCGGACTAGCGGGAGTAGATGAGCAGTTCTTC.

CDR3 in amino acids: CASSLQPRDRGPLSSYEQYF. The DNA of the CDR3 is TGTGCCAGCAGTTTACAACCCCGGGACAGGGGCCCTCTGAGCTCCTACGAGCAGTACTTC. The chain recombines TRBV28 with TRBJ2-7, with TRBD1 matching over 10 bases. The trim removed 2 bases at V and 0 bases at J, leaving 16 bases unmatched. Germline V lookup: CDR1 MDHEN, CDR2 SYDVKM. This CDR3 spans 20 amino acids. Using reference TRBV28 and TRBJ2-7 for the parts outside the CDR3, the full variable domain is DVKVTQSSRYLVKRTGEKVFLECVQDMDHENMFWYRQDPGLGLRLIYFSYDVKMKEKGDIPEGYSVSREKKERFSLILESASTNQTSMYLCASSLQPRDRGPLSSYEQYFGPGTRLTVT.

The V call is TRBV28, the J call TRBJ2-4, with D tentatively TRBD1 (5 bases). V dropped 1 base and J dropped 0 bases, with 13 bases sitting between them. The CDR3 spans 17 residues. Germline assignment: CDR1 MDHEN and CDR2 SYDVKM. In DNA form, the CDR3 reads TGTGCCAGCAGTTTATCGGACACTCTTCTAGCCAAAAACATTCAGTACTTC. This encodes CASSLSDTLLAKNIQYF.

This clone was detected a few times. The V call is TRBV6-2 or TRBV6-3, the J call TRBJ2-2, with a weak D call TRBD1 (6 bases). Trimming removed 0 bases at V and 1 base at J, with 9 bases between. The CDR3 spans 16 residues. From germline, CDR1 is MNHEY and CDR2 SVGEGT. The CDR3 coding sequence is TGTGCCAGCAGTTACTCGTGGACAGAGAACACCGGGGAGCTGTTTTTT. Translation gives CASSYSWTENTGELFF.

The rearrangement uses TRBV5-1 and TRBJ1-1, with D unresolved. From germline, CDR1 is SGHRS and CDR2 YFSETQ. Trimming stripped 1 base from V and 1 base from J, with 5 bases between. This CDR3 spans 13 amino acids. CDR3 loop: CASSLQENTEAFF. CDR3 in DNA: TGCGCCAGCAGCTTGCAGGAGAACACTGAAGCTTTCTTT.

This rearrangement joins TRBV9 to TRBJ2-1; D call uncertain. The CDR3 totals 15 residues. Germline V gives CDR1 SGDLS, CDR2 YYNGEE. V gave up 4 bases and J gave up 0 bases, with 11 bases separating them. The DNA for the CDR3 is TGTGCCAGCAGCCCCGATGGCACCTCCTACAATGAGCAGTTCTTC. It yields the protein CASSPDGTSYNEQFF.

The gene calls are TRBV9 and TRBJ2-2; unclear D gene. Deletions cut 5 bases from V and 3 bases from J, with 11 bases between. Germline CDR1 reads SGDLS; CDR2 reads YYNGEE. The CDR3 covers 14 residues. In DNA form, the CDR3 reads TGTGCCAGCAGTTCCCTAGAATACACCGGGGAGCTGTTTTTT. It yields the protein CASSSLEYTGELFF.